A single sample gave rise to the 27 T cell receptor beta chains below, sequenced in a study of early T cells in non-severe SARS-CoV-2 infection. TCRdb re-analysed the 5' RACE reads in MiXCR, keeping a single row per CDR3 protein. The sample records about 59,000 distinct CDR3 sequences, 10% to 13% being singletons. What was sequenced was whole blood. Every receptor here comes from an adult who was a healthcare worker with PCR-confirmed SARS-CoV-2 infection or an uninfected control (not recorded which).

Ten or more counts support this clonotype. The chain couples TRBV7-9 to TRBJ1-6, with D perhaps TRBD1 (5 bases). The V end was cut by 5 bases, the J end by 9 bases, with 17 bases between. Germline CDR1 reads SEHNR; CDR2 reads FQNEAQ (reference sequence). This CDR3 has 15 residues. The CDR3: CASSVTNRDSSPLHF. CDR3 coding DNA: TGTGCCAGCAGCGTCACCAACCGGGACTCTTCACCCCTCCACTTT.

On this clonotype: This may come from a read error, since a much larger clone is one base off. The rearrangement joins TRBV11-2 to TRBJ2-1; D not certain. Trimming removed 4 bases at V and 8 bases at J, with 12 bases between. The CDR3 length is 13 residues. Germline loops: CDR1 SGHAT, CDR2 FQNNGV. The CDR3 spells CASSSEVYDEQFF. CDR3 DNA sequence: TGTGCCAGCAGCTCCGAGGTGTACGATGAGCAGTTCTTC.

This clonotype was counted ten times or more. The J gene is TRBJ2-3, the V gene TRBV7-6, with 8 bases identical to TRBD2. The V gene's germline CDR1 is SGHVS and CDR2 FNYEAQ. J gave up 0 bases and V 5 bases, and 16 bases lay outside the gene matches. The CDR3 contains 19 residues. CDR3 DNA sequence: TGTGCCAGCAGCCCCGCCGGGGGGGGGATCGGCTTGAGCACAGATACGCAGTATTTT. Protein: CASSPAGGGIGLSTDTQYF.

A note on this clonotype: A single base separates this from a much larger clone, so it may be a read error. V is TRBV14 and J is TRBJ1-1; TRBD1 might be the D (5 bases). Germline CDR1 reads SGHDN; CDR2 reads FVKESK. This CDR3 is built from 13 residues. CDR3 sequence reads: CVSRMNGGTEAFF. CDR3 nucleotides: TGTGTCAGCCGGATGAACGGGGGCACTGAAGCTTTCTTT.

Here the CDR3 DNA reads TGTGCCAGCAGCTTCTCGGGGGGCGGGAATGAGCAGTTCTTC. It encodes CASSFSGGGNEQFF. This chain joins TRBV7-2 and TRBJ2-1; D is perhaps TRBD2 (7 bases). The CDR3 spans 14 residues. Trimming shortened V by 3 bases and J by 7 bases, and 13 bases separated the two germline ends. The germline V gene encodes CDR1 SGHTA and CDR2 FQGNSA.

This clonotype appeared many times. V and J are TRBV5-4 and TRBJ2-7; D may be TRBD1 or TRBD2 (5 bases each). V lost 4 bases and J lost 5, with 16 bases in between. The CDR3 spans 14 residues. The germline gives CDR1 SGHNT, CDR2 YYREEE (reference sequence). For the CDR3, the DNA is TGTGCCAGCAGCCTCATGGGGGTGACTAACGAGCAGTACTTC. This gives the protein CASSLMGVTNEQYF.

This clonotype came up many times. In nucleotides, the CDR3 is TGTGCCAGTAGAACAGGGTTCTCCTACAATGAGCAGTTCTTC. Protein product: CASRTGFSYNEQFF. V is TRBV19 and J is TRBJ2-1; tentatively, D is TRBD1 (6 bases). Trimming stripped 6 bases from V and 0 bases from J, with 9 bases between. The germline V gene encodes CDR1 LNHDA and CDR2 SQIVND (reference sequence). The CDR3 spans 14 residues.

The table lists this clonotype with many counts. The chain couples TRBV5-1 to TRBJ2-5; maybe TRBD2 (6 bases). Germline V lookup: CDR1 SGHRS, CDR2 YFSETQ. CDR3 length equals 14 residues. Trimming took off 0 bases at V and 4 bases at J, with 10 bases between the two ends. The CDR3 loop is CASSLVGGRETQYF. The CDR3 DNA follows: TGCGCCAGCAGCTTGGTGGGGGGTCGAGAGACCCAGTACTTC.

This clonotype has more than one count but fewer than ten. The chain combines TRBV6-6 with TRBJ1-3, with 7 bases fitting TRBD1. This CDR3 comprises 17 residues. V trimming: 6 bases; J trimming: 0 bases; junction bases outside the gene matches: 11. Germline values: CDR1 MNHNY, CDR2 SVGAGI (reference sequence). CDR3 sequence: CASSPIPGQRSGNTIYF. In DNA form, the CDR3 reads TGTGCCAGCAGCCCAATCCCGGGACAGCGCTCTGGAAACACCATATATTTT.

This clonotype was seen at least ten times. The rearrangement joins TRBV6-1 to TRBJ2-1, with 7 bases that match TRBD2. The J segment lost 3 bases and the V segment lost 3 bases, leaving 5 bases of the junction unmatched. From germline, CDR1 is MNHNS and CDR2 SASEGT. This CDR3 is built from 15 residues. The CDR3 protein is CASSDGRGYYNEQFF. The CDR3, as DNA: TGTGCCAGCAGTGACGGGCGGGGGTACTACAATGAGCAGTTCTTC.

This clonotype came up many times. This chain uses TRBV3-1 with TRBJ1-1; D gene ambiguous. The V gene's germline CDR1 is LGHDT and CDR2 YNNKEL (reference sequence). There are 14 residues in the CDR3. The V end was cut by 3 bases, the J end by 4 bases, with 12 bases between. In DNA, the CDR3 is TGTGCCAGCAGCCACCGAACTGGTAGCACTGAAGCTTTCTTT. The encoded protein is CASSHRTGSTEAFF.

The V call is TRBV7-9, the J call TRBJ2-1; tentative D call: TRBD2 (5 bases). V was shortened by 4 bases and J by 8 bases, with 18 bases between the two germline ends. In germline, CDR1 is SEHNR, CDR2 FQNEAQ (reference sequence). The CDR3 consists of 15 residues. The CDR3, as DNA: TGTGCCAGCAGCTCCTCGGGAAGGACCCACGATGAGCAGTTCTTC. It yields the protein CASSSSGRTHDEQFF. Full variable domain (outside the CDR3, taken from reference TRBV7-9 and TRBJ2-1): DTGVSQNPRHKITKRGQNVTFRCDPISEHNRLYWYRQTLGQGPEFLTYFQNEAQLEKSRLLSDRFSAERPKGSFSTLEIQRTEQGDSAMYLCASSSSGRTHDEQFFGPGTRLTVL.

As regards this clonotype: The junction departs from the called germline gene at one end, perhaps through a read error. This sequence joins TRBV2 and TRBJ2-1, with D perhaps assigned TRBD1 or TRBD2 (5 bases each). This CDR3 is built from 15 residues. Germline V gene sequence: CDR1 SNHLY, CDR2 FYNNEI. The CDR3 loop reads CASSELGASINEQLF. In nucleotides, the CDR3 is TGTGCCAGCAGTGAACTAGGGGCTAGCATAAATGAGCAGCTCTTC.

This clonotype was seen ten or more times. The genes are TRBV7-2 and TRBJ1-3; D is uncertain. Germline values: CDR1 SGHTA, CDR2 FQGNSA. Trimming took 0 bases from V and 0 from J, leaving 6 bases between them. CDR3 length: 15 residues. The CDR3 here is CASSLALYSGNTIYF. DNA for the CDR3: TGTGCCAGCAGCTTAGCCCTCTACTCTGGAAACACCATATATTTT.

This clonotype was counted only a few times. The J gene is TRBJ2-7, the V gene TRBV2; no clear D. The CDR3 totals 15 residues. The germline gives CDR1 SNHLY, CDR2 FYNNEI. V was clipped by 0 bases and J by 1 base, with 10 bases between them. The CDR3 sequence: CASSEAWPLSYEQYF. The CDR3 DNA reads as TGTGCCAGCAGTGAAGCTTGGCCCCTATCCTACGAGCAGTACTTC. The full variable domain, rest sourced from reference TRBV2 and TRBJ2-7, is EPEVTQTPSHQVTQMGQEVILRCVPISNHLYFYWYRQILGQKVEFLVSFYNNEISEKSEIFDDQFSVERPDGSNFTLKIRSTKLEDSAMYFCASSEAWPLSYEQYFGPGTRLTVT.

This rearrangement joins TRBV29-1 to TRBJ1-2, with D perhaps TRBD1 (6 bases). This CDR3 has 13 amino acids. The germline V gene encodes CDR1 SQVTM and CDR2 ANQGSEA. With 3 bases removed from V and 2 bases from J, the gap between germline ends came to 10 bases. CDR3 residues: CSVDFTGNYGYTF. As DNA, the CDR3 is TGCAGCGTTGACTTTACAGGGAACTATGGCTACACCTTC.

This clonotype has ten or more counts. The chain is built from TRBV20-1 and TRBJ2-5; D is unclear. Germline assignment: CDR1 DFQATT and CDR2 SNEGSKA (reference sequence). Trimming shortened V by 3 bases and J by 2 bases, and 7 bases separated the two germline ends. This CDR3 spans 12 amino acids. CDR3 in DNA: TGCAGTGCTAGGGCCAGACAAGAGACCCAGTACTTC. It specifies CSARARQETQYF.

V and J are TRBV5-1 and TRBJ1-6; 8 bases align to TRBD1. The CDR3 spans 16 residues. Germline values: CDR1 SGHRS, CDR2 YFSETQ. V shed 3 bases and J 6 bases; nucleotides not matched to a gene: 8. The CDR3 nucleotides read TGCGCCAGCAGCTCAGGGGGCGGTTGGAGTAATTCACCCCTCCACTTT. Translation gives CASSSGGGWSNSPLHF. The variable domain in full, with the rest retrieved from reference TRBV5-1 and TRBJ1-6, is KAGVTQTPRYLIKTRGQQVTLSCSPISGHRSVSWYQQTPGQGLQFLFEYFSETQRNKGNFPGRFSGRQFSNSRSEMNVSTLELGDSALYLCASSSGGGWSNSPLHFGNGTRLTVT.

The chain uses TRBV7-9 and TRBJ1-1, with a tentative D call TRBD1 (6 bases). Germline values: CDR1 SEHNR, CDR2 FQNEAQ (reference sequence). The V gene lost 3 bases and the J gene lost 2 bases, with 16 bases spanning the gap. The CDR3 spans 16 residues. The CDR3 spells CASSFPQGRGNTEAFF. The CDR3 bases are TGTGCCAGCAGCTTCCCCCAGGGCAGGGGCAACACTGAAGCTTTCTTT.

This clonotype turned up a few times. The chain links TRBV4-3 to TRBJ1-1, with D possibly matching TRBD1 (6 bases). Trimming removed 3 bases from V and 3 bases from J, with 8 bases in between. Germline CDR1 reads LGHNA; CDR2 reads YSLEER. CDR3 length: 13 amino acids. The chain's CDR3 is CASSHGTYTEAFF. Here the CDR3 DNA reads TGCGCCAGCAGCCACGGGACATACACTGAAGCTTTCTTT.

This clonotype has ten or more counts. The chain uses TRBV12-3 or TRBV12-4 and TRBJ2-2, with TRBD1 matching over 7 bases. V lost 6 bases and J lost 0; bases outside the gene matches: 7. The CDR3 consists of 16 residues. DNA for the CDR3: TGTGCCAGCAGACGGGGACAGCGAACGAACACCGGGGAGCTGTTTTTT. It is translated as CASRRGQRTNTGELFF.

This clonotype was observed at least ten times. The rearrangement uses TRBV11-2 and TRBJ2-3; 8 positions agree with TRBD1. The germline CDR1 and CDR2 sequences are SGHAT and FQNNGV. The CDR3 covers 14 residues. J lost 8 bases, V lost 5 bases, and 9 bases had no gene match. The CDR3: CASSPGTGAGTQYF. In DNA form, the CDR3 reads TGTGCCAGCAGCCCCGGGACAGGCGCGGGTACGCAGTATTTT.

In its sample, this clonotype was seen many times. The V call is TRBV29-1, the J call TRBJ2-1, with D maybe TRBD1 (6 bases). The CDR3 consists of 14 residues. Trimming cost V 7 bases and J 1 base, with 14 bases left between them. CDR1 SQVTM and CDR2 ANQGSEA come from the germline V gene. This CDR3 reads CSAQGFSSYNEQFF. The CDR3 region has the DNA TGCAGCGCCCAGGGGTTTAGTTCCTACAATGAGCAGTTCTTC.

This clonotype showed up just a few times. This chain uses TRBV2 with TRBJ2-1; no definite D call. Trimming removed 10 bases at V and 2 bases at J, with 6 bases between. CDR3 length: 11 residues. Germline CDR1 reads SNHLY; CDR2 reads FYNNEI. This CDR3 is CATSAYNEQFF. CDR3 DNA sequence: TGTGCCACATCAGCCTACAATGAGCAGTTCTTC.

Points on this clonotype: A much larger clone lies one base from this, so it may be a read error. The chain uses TRBV20-1 and TRBJ1-2, with 10 nucleotides matching TRBD1. The CDR3 contains 11 residues. Germline V gene data show CDR1 as DFQATT and CDR2 as SNEGSKA (reference sequence). The CDR3 sequence is CSAGTGDGHTF. CDR3 in DNA: TGCAGTGCCGGGACAGGGGATGGCCACACCTTC.

This clonotype was counted ten times or more. The chain uses TRBV5-1 and TRBJ1-1; tentatively, D is TRBD1 (6 bases). Germline values: CDR1 SGHRS, CDR2 YFSETQ. The V end was cut by 1 base, the J end by 7 bases, with 11 bases between. There are 13 residues in the CDR3. Here the CDR3 reads CASSLTGSVEAFF. The CDR3 DNA is TGCGCCAGCAGCTTGACAGGGTCGGTTGAAGCTTTCTTT.

This clonotype showed up many times. The chain uses TRBV6-2 or TRBV6-3 and TRBJ2-7; D ambiguous. This CDR3 has 14 residues. The V gene lost 4 bases and the J gene lost 3 bases, with 13 bases spanning the gap. Germline CDR1 and CDR2: MNHEY and SVGEGT. The CDR3 region has the DNA TGTGCCAGCAGTTGGTCCCCAGATAACTACGAGCAGTACTTC. Translation: CASSWSPDNYEQYF.